What follows describes a single T cell receptor beta chain. These data are taken from a study of blood T cell repertoires in COVID-19. Study details: Sources were T cells, B-cell-depleted T cells, or PBMCs; the material itself was cDNA or gDNA.

The protocol was immunoSEQ multiplex PCR, while the TCRdb copy is restricted to in-frame clones and leaves out a portion. The data show tens of thousands of clones, roughly 85% seen once. The CDR3 sequence is 13 residues long. V dropped 7 bases and J dropped 6; count of bases not matched to a gene: 4. Germline CDR1 is KGHDR and CDR2 is SFDVKD. The sequenced material came from peripheral blood. This sequence was found in a human donor in a cohort sampled during active COVID-19. J is TRBJ1-5 and V is TRBV24-1; 8 bases agree with TRBD1. CDR3 in DNA: TGTGCCACCAGACAGGGGGTTTGTCAGCCCCAGCATTTT. Its translation is CATRQGVCQPQHF.